This entry describes one T cell receptor (beta chain). The sample belongs to a study of shared clonotypes between healthy human individuals. Study background: CD4 naive cells filled three plates per donor, CD4 memory three, CD8 naive two and CD8 memory one.

CDR1 is SGHTA, CDR2 FQGTGA, per germline. The CDR3 has 11 residues. V lost 3 bases to trimming and J lost 6 bases, with 4 bases between them. Sequencing was performed with immunoSEQ multiplex PCR; in TCRdb, only in-frame clones are kept and a portion is missing. The table lists more than 1,200,000 clones, 98% of them singletons, with 0.36% in the top ten. The source material was naive CD4+ T cells sorted from blood. The subset denotes: CD45RA+ positively selected. This TCR was recovered from a man aged 25 to 40 in good health. The chain carries TRBV7-3 and TRBJ2-3; no firm D call. CDR3 protein: CASSFSDTQYF. The CDR3 nucleotides read TGTGCCAGCAGCTTTTCGGATACGCAGTATTTT.